This TCR beta chain was sequenced during a study of T cells in localized non-small cell lung cancer (dated by TCRdb to between 2020 and 2021). Study-wide context: The study examined T cell repertoires in 200 to 300 patients with early-stage NSCLC and compared tumors with uninvolved tumor-adjacent lungs. The cohort comprised around 250 treatment-naïve NSCLC patients with resected, localized lung tumors. The mean age of the NSCLC patients was about 70 years, with 120 to 150 men and around 100 women.

Concerning this clone itself: It lacks a known antigen. There are no base qualities to consult, and no much larger clone falls within one base.

Inclusive of the bounding cysteine and phenylalanine, the CDR3 is 14 residues long. The retained sequence is limited to the CDR3, 42 bases, with the frame set at the first base. Between the V and J ends, shortened by 6 bases and 2 bases respectively, the junction contains 12 bases. The CDR1 and CDR2 encoded by the germline V gene (reference sequence) are LNHDA and SQIVND. Paper-wide results and their limitations: Because multi-region sequencing of the tumors was not done, intratumor heterogeneity could not be ruled out. Uninvolved tumor-adjacent lung showed the highest T cell clonality, higher than tumor, which suggests more focused antigenic responses in the adjacent lung. Because the study design was exploratory, TCR variables were selected using unadjusted p-values without false-discovery rate correction. Longer overall survival was associated with higher blood T cell density, whereas shorter survival was associated with higher adjacent-lung clonality. A median of approximately 55 of the top 100 tumor clones were detected in paired uninvolved adjacent lung, and around 30 of these tumor clones were also found among the top 100 clones of the paired uninvolved adjacent lung.

At diagnosis, tumor, uninvolved tumor-adjacent lung and peripheral blood were collected and then preserved as a mix of FFPE and fresh-frozen material. TCR beta CDR3 regions were sequenced from DNA using the immunoSEQ Assay. On the study's bioinformatics: T cell density was computed as TCR beta template counts normalized to usable DNA estimated by amplifying housekeeping genes. Using the preseqR package, richness was estimated by extrapolating to 120,000 templates for tissue samples and 400,000 templates for PBMC samples. Clonality was defined by subtracting Pielou's evenness from one. To identify tissue-enriched TCRs, differential abundance testing was run on productive amino-acid clonotypes with a minimum total count of 5 and an alpha of 0.1. Repertoire overlap between compartments was quantified with the Jaccard Index and Morisita Overlap Index. GLIPH clustered TCR beta CDR3s with public tetramer-defined viral CDR3s; viral motifs required at least three viral sequences plus V-gene enrichment. TCRdb provides this immuneACCESS table in a form limited to in-frame rearrangements. Some clones are lacking; in checked studies, under half of them reflect an unresolved V gene, and why the rest are absent is not known. The V and J calls and the clone size are those of that table, but D and trimming were determined from the DNA. The sample table records more than 3,500 clones; roughly 27% of these occur just once. Approximately 8.3% of the sample is taken by the ten largest.

The sample in question was lung tumor tissue, obtained before any cancer treatment. The source is a male donor aged 60 or over with stage I lung adenocarcinoma. This chain is built from TRBV19 and TRBJ2-3; the D call is possibly TRBD1 or TRBD2, each sharing 6 bases. The DNA sequence reads TGTGCCAGTAGCAACCCGGGGGCCACAGATACGCAGTATTTT. Translated, it reads CASSNPGATDTQYF.